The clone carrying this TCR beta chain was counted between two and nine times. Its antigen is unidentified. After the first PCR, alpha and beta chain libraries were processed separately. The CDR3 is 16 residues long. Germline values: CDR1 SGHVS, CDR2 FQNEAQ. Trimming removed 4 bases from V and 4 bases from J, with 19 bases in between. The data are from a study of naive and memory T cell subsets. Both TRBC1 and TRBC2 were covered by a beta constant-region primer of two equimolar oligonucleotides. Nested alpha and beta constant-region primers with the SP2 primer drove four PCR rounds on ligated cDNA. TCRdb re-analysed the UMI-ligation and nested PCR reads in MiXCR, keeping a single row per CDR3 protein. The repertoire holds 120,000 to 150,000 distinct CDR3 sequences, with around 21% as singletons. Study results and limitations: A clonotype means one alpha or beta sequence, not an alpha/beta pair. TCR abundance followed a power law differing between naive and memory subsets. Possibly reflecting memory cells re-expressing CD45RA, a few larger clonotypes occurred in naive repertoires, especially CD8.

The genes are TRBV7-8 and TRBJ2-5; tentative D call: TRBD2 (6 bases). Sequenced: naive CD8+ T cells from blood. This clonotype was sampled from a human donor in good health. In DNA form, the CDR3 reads TGTGCCAGCAGCTCCCTGACTAGGGGAGACGGAGAGACCCAGTACTTC. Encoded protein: CASSSLTRGDGETQYF.